Many counts were recorded for the clone carrying this TCR beta chain. Its antigen is undetermined. CDR3 length equals 22 residues. TCRdb reanalysed the RACE reads using MiXCR and keeps one entry per CDR3 protein. The sample holds about 380,000 distinct CDR3 sequences, more than 4.5% seen once. This sample is part of a study of human T cells and chemical hapten exposure. Study-wide context: Upper-back patch tests with 0.01% DPC were read at 6 days. Variation in per-sample TCR yields came mainly from small pooled library volume differences. Findings and caveats of the study: Given that the donors had alopecia, their immune response may differ from that seen in healthy people. Large CDR3 similarity clusters arose significantly more often from expanded TCRs than from controls.

Time point in this sample: pre-sensitization, week 0. The treatment: therapeutic diphenylcyclopropenone sensitization with weekly scalp DPC. The V call is TRBV21-1, the J call TRBJ2-1; the table's D call of TRBD2 was not tested on the DNA. TRBV21-1 is tagged as a pseudogene. This clonotype was obtained from a woman between 45 and 65 years old with alopecia areata. Some clones in this sample may be carry-over from other donors' samples. Here the sequenced sample was whole blood, taken in connection with sensitization to the hapten diphenylcyclopropenone (DPC). CDR3 region: CASSTVQGLVAGGKSSYNEQFF. CDR3 coding DNA: TGTGCCAGCAGCACCGTACAGGGTCTGGTAGCGGGAGGTAAAAGCTCCTACAATGAGCAGTTCTTC.